Given below is one TCR beta chain in context. Its antigen is still unknown. The record has no base qualities; no much larger clone is one base away. CDR1 is given as SGHNT and CDR2 as YYREEE, both from the germline V gene (reference sequence). The CDR3 measures 15 amino acids from cysteine to phenylalanine. Of the read, only the CDR3 DNA is kept; its 45 bases are in frame from base 1. V is reduced by 5 bases and J by 4 bases, leaving a spacing of 19 bases between them. These data come from a study of blood T cell repertoires in COVID-19 (dated by TCRdb to 2020 to 2022). A note on the overall study: Samples from collaborators originated in the United States, Italy and Spain and spanned both the acute and convalescent phases of COVID-19. Where available, HLA class I and class II types were taken from metadata supplied by the sample provider and were not determined by assay-based typing. The prospective study material was composed of cDNA or gDNA derived from T cells, B-cell-depleted T cells, or PBMCs. The samples were drawn from the first 160 participants of the ongoing ImmuneRACE study and from 950 to 1,500 subjects provided by 6 global collaborators. A freely available public database, intended as a resource for researchers studying the immune response to SARS-CoV-2, is where the repertoires were released. Nearly every sample came with metadata listing a de-identified subject ID, COVID-19 status, age in years and sex. Deeply sampled blood TCRbeta repertoires from subjects exposed to, actively infected with, or recovered from COVID-19 were included in the dataset. General findings and caveats noted by the study authors: The quantity of clinical and demographic metadata differed by source and by participant and was supplied without curation.

TCRbeta CDR3 regions were amplified from genomic DNA by means of the immunoSEQ Assay, a bias-controlled multiplex PCR. As for how the authors treated the data: Nucleated cell counts per sample were estimated from amplification of reference gene primers within the assay. Sequence reads were collapsed and filtered to measure the absolute abundance of every unique TCRbeta CDR3 rearrangement. For each sample, productive Simpson clonality was calculated as the square root of Simpson's diversity index across productive rearrangements. TCRdb's version of the immuneACCESS table is confined to in-frame rearrangements and falls short of the full clone set. An unresolved V gene accounts for under half of the shortfall where checked; the remainder is of unknown origin. V and J calls and clone size are as listed in that table; D and trimming were resolved from the DNA. The sample yields about 100,000 clones; 91% were counted once. The ten biggest clones cover 6% of the sample.

Collaborating institutions collected whole blood in K2EDTA tubes following their own protocols. For TCRbeta analysis, collaborators shipped samples as frozen whole blood, isolated PBMCs, or DNA extracted from either of those sample types. This receptor was identified in a human donor in a cohort sampled during active COVID-19. The sequence links TRBV5-4 to TRBJ2-7; a tentative D match to TRBD2 spans 6 bases. Specimen: peripheral blood. The CDR3 is CASSTALGGLYEQYF. The sequence in DNA is TGTGCCAGCAGTACCGCCCTGGGGGGTTTATACGAGCAGTACTTC.